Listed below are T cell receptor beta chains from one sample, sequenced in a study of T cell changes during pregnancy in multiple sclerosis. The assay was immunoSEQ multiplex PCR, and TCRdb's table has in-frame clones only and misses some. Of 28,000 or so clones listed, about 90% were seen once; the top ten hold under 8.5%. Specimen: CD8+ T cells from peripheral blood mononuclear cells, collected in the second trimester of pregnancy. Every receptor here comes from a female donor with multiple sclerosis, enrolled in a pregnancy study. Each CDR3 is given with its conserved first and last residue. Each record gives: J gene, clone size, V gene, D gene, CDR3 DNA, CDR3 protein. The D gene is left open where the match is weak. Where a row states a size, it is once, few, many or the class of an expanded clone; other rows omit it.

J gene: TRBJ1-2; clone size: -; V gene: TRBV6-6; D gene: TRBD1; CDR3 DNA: TGTGCCAGCAGCCTGACAGGGGGTTCATATGGCTACACCTTC; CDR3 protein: CASSLTGGSYGYTF
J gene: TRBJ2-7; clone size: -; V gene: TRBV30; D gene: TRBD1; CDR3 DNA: TGTGCCTGCTTTGCATGGACAGGGAGCTCCTACGAGCAGTACTTC; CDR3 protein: CACFAWTGSSYEQYF
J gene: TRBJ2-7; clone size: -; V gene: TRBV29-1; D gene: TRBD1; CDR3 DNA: TGCAGCGTTAGTAACAGGGGGCGTAGGTCCTACGAGCAGTACTTC; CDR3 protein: CSVSNRGRRSYEQYF
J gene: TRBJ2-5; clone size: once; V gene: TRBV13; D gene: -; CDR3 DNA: TGTGCCAGCAGCTACCTGTTAGAAAAAGAGACCCAGTACTTC; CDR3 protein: CASSYLLEKETQYF
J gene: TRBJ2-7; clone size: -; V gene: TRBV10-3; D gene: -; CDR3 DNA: TGTGCCATCAGTGGAATCCCCACGAGACAGTACTACGAGCAGTACTTC; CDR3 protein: CAISGIPTRQYYEQYF
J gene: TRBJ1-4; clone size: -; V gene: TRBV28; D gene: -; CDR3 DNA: TGTGCCAGCACTTCCCTCGACAGGTATAATGAAAAACTGTTTTTT; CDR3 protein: CASTSLDRYNEKLFF
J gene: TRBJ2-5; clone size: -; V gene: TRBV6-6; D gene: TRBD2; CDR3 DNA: TGTGCCAGCAGTGCGCGGGGGGGCCGGGGGGAGACCCAGTACTTC; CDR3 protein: CASSARGGRGETQYF
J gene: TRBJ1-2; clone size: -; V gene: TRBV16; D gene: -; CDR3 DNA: TGTGCCAGCAGCCAATTCAGGGACTATGGCTACACCTTC; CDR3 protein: CASSQFRDYGYTF
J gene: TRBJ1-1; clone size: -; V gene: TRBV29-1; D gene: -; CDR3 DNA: TGCAGCGTTGAAAAACAGGCATTAACTGAAGCTTTCTTT; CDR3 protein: CSVEKQALTEAFF
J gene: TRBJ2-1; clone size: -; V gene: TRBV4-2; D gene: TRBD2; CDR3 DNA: TGTGCCAGCAGGGGGGGACTAGCGGAAAGCAATGAGCAGTTCTTC; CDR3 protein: CASRGGLAESNEQFF
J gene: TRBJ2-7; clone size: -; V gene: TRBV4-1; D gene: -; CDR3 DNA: TGCGCCAGCAGCCAAGGACCCGACAGGTTATACGAGCAGTACTTC; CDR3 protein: CASSQGPDRLYEQYF
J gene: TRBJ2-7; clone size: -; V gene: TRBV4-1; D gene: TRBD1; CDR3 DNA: TGCGCCAGCAGCCAAAGGACAGGGGGCCAATACGAGCAGTACTTC; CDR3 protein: CASSQRTGGQYEQYF
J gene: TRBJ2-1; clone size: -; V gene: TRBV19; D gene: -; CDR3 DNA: TGTGCCAGTAGTCTCCTTATCGACTACCATGAGCAGTTCTTC; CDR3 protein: CASSLLIDYHEQFF
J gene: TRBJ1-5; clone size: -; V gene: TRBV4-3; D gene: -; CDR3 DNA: TGCGCCAGCAGCCAAGGGCTAAGCACAGGCCTAGGAAATCAGCCCCAGCATTTT; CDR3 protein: CASSQGLSTGLGNQPQHF
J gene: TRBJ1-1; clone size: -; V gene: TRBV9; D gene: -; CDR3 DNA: TGTGCCAGCAGCGTAGAGGACAGAGCTGAAGCTTTCTTT; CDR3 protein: CASSVEDRAEAFF
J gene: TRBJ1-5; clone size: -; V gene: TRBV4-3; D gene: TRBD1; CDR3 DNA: TGCGCCAGCAGCCAAGATCAGACAGGGACGTATAGCAATCAGCCCCAGCATTTT; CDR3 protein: CASSQDQTGTYSNQPQHF
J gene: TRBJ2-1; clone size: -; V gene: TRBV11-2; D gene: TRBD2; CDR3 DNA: TGTGCCAGCAGCCCGGGACTAGGGGGGCGAAATGAGCAGTTCTTC; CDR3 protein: CASSPGLGGRNEQFF
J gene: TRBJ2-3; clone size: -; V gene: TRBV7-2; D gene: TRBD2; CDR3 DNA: TGTGCCAGCAGTTTAGATAGCGGGGGGCTCAGCACAGATACGCAGTATTTT; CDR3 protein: CASSLDSGGLSTDTQYF
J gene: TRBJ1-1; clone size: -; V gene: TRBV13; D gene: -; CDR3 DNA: TGTGCCAGCAACTTTAGGAGAACACACCGAGTAAAAATCAACACTGAAGCTTTCTTT; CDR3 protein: CASNFRRTHRVKINTEAFF
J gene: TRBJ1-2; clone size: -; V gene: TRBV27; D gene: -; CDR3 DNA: TGTGCCAGCGCAGGAATCAATGGCTACACCTTC; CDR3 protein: CASAGINGYTF
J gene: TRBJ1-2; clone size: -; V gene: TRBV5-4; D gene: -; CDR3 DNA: TGTGCCAGCAGCTTAGTTGACTTGATTGGCTACACCTTC; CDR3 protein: CASSLVDLIGYTF
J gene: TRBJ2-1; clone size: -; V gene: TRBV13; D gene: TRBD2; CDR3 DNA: TGTGCCAGCAGCCCGGGACTAGCGGTCTGGAGCTCCTACAATGAGCAGTTCTTC; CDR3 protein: CASSPGLAVWSSYNEQFF
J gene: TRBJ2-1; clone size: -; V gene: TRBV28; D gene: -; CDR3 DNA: TGTGCCAGCACCTTATGGGGAGTTAGTGAGCAGTTCTTC; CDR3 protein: CASTLWGVSEQFF
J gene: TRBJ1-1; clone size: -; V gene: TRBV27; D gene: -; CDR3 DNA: TGTGCCAGCAGTTTATCGATGACAGCCACTGAAGCTTTCTTT; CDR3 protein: CASSLSMTATEAFF
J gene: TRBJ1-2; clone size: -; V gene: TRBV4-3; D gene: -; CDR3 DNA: TGCGCCAGCAGCCAGGGGCGGGAGGGGGATTATGGCTACACCTTC; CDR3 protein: CASSQGREGDYGYTF
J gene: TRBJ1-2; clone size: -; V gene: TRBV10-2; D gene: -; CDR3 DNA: TGCGCCAGCAGCGCTCTACTGGGAGGGAATGGCTACACCTTC; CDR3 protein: CASSALLGGNGYTF
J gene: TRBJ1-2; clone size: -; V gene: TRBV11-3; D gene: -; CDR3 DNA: TGTGCCAGCAGCTTGGGGGCTCCGTGGGGCTACACCTTC; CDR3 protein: CASSLGAPWGYTF
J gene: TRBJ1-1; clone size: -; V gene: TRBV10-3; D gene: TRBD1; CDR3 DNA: TGTGCCATCAGTGCCGCCGGGACAGGGGGGGCCAACACTGAAGCTTTCTTT; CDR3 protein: CAISAAGTGGANTEAFF
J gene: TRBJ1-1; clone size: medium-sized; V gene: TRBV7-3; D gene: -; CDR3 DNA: TGTGCCAGCAGCTTAACCGGTCAGGGGATCCCTAACACTGAAGCTTTCTTT; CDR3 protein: CASSLTGQGIPNTEAFF
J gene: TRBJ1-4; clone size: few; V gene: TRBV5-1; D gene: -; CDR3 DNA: TGCGCCAGCAGCCCCAGGGGAACTAATGAAAAACTGTTTTTT; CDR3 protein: CASSPRGTNEKLFF
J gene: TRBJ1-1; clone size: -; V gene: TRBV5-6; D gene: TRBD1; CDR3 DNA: TGTGCCAGCAGCTGGACAGGCGAGAACACTGAAGCTTTCTTT; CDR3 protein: CASSWTGENTEAFF
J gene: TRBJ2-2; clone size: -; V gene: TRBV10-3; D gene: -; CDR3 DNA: TGTGCCATCGGACAGCTGAACACCGGGGAGCTGTTTTTT; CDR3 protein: CAIGQLNTGELFF
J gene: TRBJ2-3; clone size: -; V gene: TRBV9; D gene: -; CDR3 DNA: TGTGCCAGCAGCGAGCACGGGGGGCTCACAGATACGCAGTATTTT; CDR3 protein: CASSEHGGLTDTQYF
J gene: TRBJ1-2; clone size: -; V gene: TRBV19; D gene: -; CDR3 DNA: TGTGCCAGTAGTTTTCTGGGCTACTATGGCTACACCTTC; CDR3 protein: CASSFLGYYGYTF
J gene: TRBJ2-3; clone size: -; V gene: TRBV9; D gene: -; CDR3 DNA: TGTGCCAGCAGCGTAGACCCGTCGGTTTATACGCAGTATTTT; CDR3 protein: CASSVDPSVYTQYF
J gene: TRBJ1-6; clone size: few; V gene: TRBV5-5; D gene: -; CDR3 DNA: TGTGCCAGCAGCGGGGACGGGGGTTCACCCCTCCACTTT; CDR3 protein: CASSGDGGSPLHF
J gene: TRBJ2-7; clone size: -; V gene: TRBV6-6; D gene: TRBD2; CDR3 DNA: TGTGCCAGCAGTTCTACTAGCGGCTACGAGCAGTACTTC; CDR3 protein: CASSSTSGYEQYF
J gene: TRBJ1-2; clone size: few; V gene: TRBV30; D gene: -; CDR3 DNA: TGTGCCTGGAGTGTAACCGGCAGGGCGTATGGCTACACCTTC; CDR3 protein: CAWSVTGRAYGYTF
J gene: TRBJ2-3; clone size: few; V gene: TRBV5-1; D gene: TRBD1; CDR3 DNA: TGCGCCAGCAGCTCGGACAGGGGTTGGACAGATACGCAGTATTTT; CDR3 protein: CASSSDRGWTDTQYF
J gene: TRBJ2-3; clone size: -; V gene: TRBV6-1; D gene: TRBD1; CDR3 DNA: TGTGCCAGCAGTGAGGGACAGGGGGCAGATACGCAGTATTTT; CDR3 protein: CASSEGQGADTQYF
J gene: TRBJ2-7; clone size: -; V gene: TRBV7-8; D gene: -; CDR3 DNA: TGTGCCAGCAGCGGCCTAGCCGGGGAGACTCTGGAGCAGTACTTC; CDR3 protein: CASSGLAGETLEQYF
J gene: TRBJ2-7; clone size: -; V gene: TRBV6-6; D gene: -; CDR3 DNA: TGTGCCAGCAGTTCCCAACAGGGAAGGGCCTACGAGCAGTACTTC; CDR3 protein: CASSSQQGRAYEQYF
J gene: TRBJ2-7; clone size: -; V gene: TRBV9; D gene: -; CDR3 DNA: TGTGCCAGCAGCGTAGGTCGGACTGCACCCTACGAGCAGTACTTC; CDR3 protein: CASSVGRTAPYEQYF
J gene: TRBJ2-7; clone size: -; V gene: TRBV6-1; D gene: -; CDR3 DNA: TGTGCCAGCAGTGAAGGGATGGGGGCGGGCTCCTACGAGCAGTACTTC; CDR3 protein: CASSEGMGAGSYEQYF
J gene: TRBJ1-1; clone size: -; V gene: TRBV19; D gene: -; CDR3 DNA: TGTGCCAGTAGTATAGAGCCAGGGGAAGGCATGAACACTGAAGCTTTCTTT; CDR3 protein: CASSIEPGEGMNTEAFF
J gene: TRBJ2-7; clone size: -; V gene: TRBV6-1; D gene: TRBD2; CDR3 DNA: TGTGCCAGCAGTGAAGAGGTAGCGGGGGCCTACGAGCAGTACTTC; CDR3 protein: CASSEEVAGAYEQYF
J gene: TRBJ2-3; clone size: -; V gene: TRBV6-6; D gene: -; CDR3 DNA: TGTGCCCTTGGCACAGATACGCAGTATTTT; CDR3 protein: CALGTDTQYF
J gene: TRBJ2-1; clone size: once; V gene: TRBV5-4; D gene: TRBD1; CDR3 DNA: TGTGCCAGCAGCCCTCTGACAGGGGCCCACAATGAGCAGTTCTTC; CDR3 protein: CASSPLTGAHNEQFF
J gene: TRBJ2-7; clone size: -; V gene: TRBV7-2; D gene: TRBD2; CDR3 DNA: TGTGCCAGCAGCTTAGCTCCCTGGGGGGGTTTCCACGAGCAGTACTTC; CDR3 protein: CASSLAPWGGFHEQYF
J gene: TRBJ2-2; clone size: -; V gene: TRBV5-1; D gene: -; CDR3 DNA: TGCGCCAGCAGCTTCCTTACAGCAACGACGGGGGAGCTGTTTTTT; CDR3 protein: CASSFLTATTGELFF
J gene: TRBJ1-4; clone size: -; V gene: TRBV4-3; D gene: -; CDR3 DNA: TGCGCCAGCAGCCAAGATTGGCAGGATGAAAAACTGTTTTTT; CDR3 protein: CASSQDWQDEKLFF
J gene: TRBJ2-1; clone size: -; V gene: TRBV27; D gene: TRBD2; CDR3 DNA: TGTGCCAGCAGCACCGGGACTAGCGGTGGGGATGAGCAGTTCTTC; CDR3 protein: CASSTGTSGGDEQFF